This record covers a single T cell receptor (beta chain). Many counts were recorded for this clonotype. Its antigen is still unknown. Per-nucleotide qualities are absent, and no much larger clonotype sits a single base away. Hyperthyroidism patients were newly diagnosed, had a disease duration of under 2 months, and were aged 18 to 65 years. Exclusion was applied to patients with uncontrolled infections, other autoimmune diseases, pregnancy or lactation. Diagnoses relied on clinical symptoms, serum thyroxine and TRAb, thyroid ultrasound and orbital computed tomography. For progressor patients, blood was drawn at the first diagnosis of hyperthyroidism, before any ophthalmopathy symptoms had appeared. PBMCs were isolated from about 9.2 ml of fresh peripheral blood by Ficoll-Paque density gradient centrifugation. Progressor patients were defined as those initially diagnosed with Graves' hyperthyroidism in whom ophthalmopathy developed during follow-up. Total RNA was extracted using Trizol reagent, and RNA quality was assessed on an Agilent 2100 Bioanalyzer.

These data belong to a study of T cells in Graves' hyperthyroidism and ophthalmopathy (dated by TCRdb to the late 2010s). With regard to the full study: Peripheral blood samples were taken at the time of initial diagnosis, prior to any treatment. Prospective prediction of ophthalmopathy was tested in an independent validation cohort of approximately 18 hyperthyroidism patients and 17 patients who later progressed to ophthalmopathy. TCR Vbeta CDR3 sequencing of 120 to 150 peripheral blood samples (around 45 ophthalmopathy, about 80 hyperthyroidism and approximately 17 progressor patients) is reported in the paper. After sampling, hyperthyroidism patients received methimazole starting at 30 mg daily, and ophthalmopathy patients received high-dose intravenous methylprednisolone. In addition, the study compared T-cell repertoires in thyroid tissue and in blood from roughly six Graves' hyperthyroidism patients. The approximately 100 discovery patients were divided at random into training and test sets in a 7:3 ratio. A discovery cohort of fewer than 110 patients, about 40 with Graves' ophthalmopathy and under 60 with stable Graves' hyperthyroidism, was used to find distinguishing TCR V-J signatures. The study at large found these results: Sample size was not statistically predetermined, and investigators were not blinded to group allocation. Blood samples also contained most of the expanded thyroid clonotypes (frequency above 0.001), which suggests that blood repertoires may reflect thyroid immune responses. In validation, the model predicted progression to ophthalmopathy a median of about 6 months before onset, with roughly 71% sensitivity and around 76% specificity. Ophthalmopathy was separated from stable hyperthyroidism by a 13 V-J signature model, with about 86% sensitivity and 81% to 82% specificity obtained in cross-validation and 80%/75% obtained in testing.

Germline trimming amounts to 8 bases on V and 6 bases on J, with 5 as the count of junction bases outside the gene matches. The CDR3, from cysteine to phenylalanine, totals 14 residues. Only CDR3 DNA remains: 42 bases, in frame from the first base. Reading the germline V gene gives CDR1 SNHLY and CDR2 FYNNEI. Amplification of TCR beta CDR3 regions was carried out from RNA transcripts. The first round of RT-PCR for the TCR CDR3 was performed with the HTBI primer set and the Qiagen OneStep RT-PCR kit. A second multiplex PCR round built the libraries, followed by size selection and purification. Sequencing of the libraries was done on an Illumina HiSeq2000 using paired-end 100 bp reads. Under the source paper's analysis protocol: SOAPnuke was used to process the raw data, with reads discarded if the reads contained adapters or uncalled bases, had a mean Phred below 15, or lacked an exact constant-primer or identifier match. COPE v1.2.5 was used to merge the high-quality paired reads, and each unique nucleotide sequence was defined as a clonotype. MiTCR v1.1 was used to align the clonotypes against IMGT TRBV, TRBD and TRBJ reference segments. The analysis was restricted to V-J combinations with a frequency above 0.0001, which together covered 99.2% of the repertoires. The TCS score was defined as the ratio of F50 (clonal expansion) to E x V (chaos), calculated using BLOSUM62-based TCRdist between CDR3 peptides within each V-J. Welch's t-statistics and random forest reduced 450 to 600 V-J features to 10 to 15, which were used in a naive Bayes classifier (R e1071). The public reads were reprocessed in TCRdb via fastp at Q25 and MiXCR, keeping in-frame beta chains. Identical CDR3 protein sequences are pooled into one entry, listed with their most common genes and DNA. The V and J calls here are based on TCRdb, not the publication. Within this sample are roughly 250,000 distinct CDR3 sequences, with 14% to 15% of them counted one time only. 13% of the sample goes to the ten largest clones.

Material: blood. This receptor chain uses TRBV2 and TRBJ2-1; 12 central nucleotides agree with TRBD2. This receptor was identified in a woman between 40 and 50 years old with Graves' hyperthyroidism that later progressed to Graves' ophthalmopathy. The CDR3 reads CASGGLAGGNEQFF. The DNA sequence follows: TGTGCCAGCGGGGGACTAGCGGGTGGCAATGAGCAGTTCTTC.